These 3 T cell receptor beta chains originate from one sample sequenced in a study of read filtering for tumor transcriptome and immune sequencing (dated by TCRdb to between 2020 and 2021). The instrument given in TCRdb is Illumina HiSeq 4000. Starting from 400 to 450 ng RNA, TCR libraries were constructed with the Immunoverse kit using molecular barcoded adaptors that cover the alpha/delta and beta/gamma chains. The raw public reads went through TCRdb reprocessing: fastp at Q25, MiXCR clone calling, in-frame beta chains kept. Identical CDR3 protein sequences are pooled into one entry, listed with their most common genes and DNA. The sample records 100,000 to 150,000 distinct CDR3 sequences, approximately 13% of which are singletons. Roughly 11% of the sample belongs to the ten largest clones. The sequenced material came from a population of CD138-negative cells sorted from bone marrow. The cell subset or site label, as the study defines it: bone marrow mononuclear cells depleted of CD138+ plasma/myeloma cells by negative magnetic selection. These receptor sequences come from a donor aged 40 or over with multiple myeloma.

The rearrangement joins TRBV30 to TRBJ1-1; the D gene is possibly TRBD1 (6 bases). The V gene lost 5 bases and the J gene lost 1 base, with 8 bases spanning the gap. CDR3 size: 12 residues. Germline CDR1 is GTSNPN and CDR2 is SVGIG (reference sequence). The CDR3 loop reads CAWGQSNTEAFF. CDR3 sequence (DNA): TGTGCCTGGGGACAGTCGAACACTGAAGCTTTCTTT.

This clonotype showed up many times. The rearrangement links TRBV9 to TRBJ2-1; 8 nucleotides match TRBD2. CDR3 length equals 16 residues. The V and J ends lost 4 bases and 0 bases, in that order; junction bases with no gene match: 6. The V gene's germline CDR1 is SGDLS and CDR2 YYNGEE. In DNA form, the CDR3 reads TGTGCCAGCAGCTTTATAGCGGGAAGCTCCTACAATGAGCAGTTCTTC. Protein sequence: CASSFIAGSSYNEQFF. Using reference TRBV9 and TRBJ2-1 for the parts outside the CDR3, the full variable domain is DSGVTQTPKHLITATGQRVTLRCSPRSGDLSVYWYQQSLDQGLQFLIQYYNGEERAKGNILERFSAQQFPDLHSELNLSSLELGDSALYFCASSFIAGSSYNEQFFGPGTRLTVL.

This clonotype was counted at least ten times. The rearrangement links TRBV5-1 to TRBJ2-1; D uncertain. Trimming shortened V by 4 bases and J by 10 bases, and 15 bases separated the two germline ends. Germline V gene sequence: CDR1 SGHRS, CDR2 YFSETQ. The CDR3 contains 13 residues. Written as DNA, the CDR3 is TGCGCCAGCAGCACTGTCCCGATCGAGGAGCAGTTCTTC. Protein sequence: CASSTVPIEEQFF.